Listed here is a single T cell receptor (beta chain). The data derive from a study of blood T cell repertoires in COVID-19. Study-level background: Sites in the United States, Italy and Spain provided acute and convalescent COVID-19 samples. Nucleic acid was either cDNA or gDNA, and it came from T cells, B-cell-depleted T cells, or PBMCs.

The length of the CDR3 is 18 residues. CDR1 and CDR2 (germline): LGHNA, YSLEER. With 0 bases removed from V and 1 base from J, the gap between germline ends came to 16 bases. In the original analysis: Using reference gene primer amplification, nucleated cell counts were estimated. Profiling relied on immunoSEQ multiplex PCR, and the TCRdb table lists in-frame clones only, not all of them. V and J calls and clone size are those listed in that table; D and trimming were worked out from the DNA. The data hold about 250,000 clones, with approximately 86% observed a single time. This clonotype was obtained from a woman in her sixties who had recovered from COVID-19. Sequenced sample: peripheral blood. The chain uses TRBV4-3 and TRBJ2-1; possibly TRBD1 for D (5 bases). DNA for the CDR3: TGCGCCAGCAGCCAAGAGGGGATCGGGCAGGGTTCCTACAATGAGCAGTTCTTC. It encodes CASSQEGIGQGSYNEQFF.